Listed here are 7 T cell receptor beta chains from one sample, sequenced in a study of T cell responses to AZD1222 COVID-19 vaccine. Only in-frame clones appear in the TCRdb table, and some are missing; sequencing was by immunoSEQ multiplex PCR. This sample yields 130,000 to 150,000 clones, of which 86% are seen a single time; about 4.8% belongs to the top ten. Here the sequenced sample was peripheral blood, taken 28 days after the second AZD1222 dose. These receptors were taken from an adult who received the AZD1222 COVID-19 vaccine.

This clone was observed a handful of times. CDR3: CASSLWGRARDEQYF. DNA of the CDR3: TGTGCCAGCAGTTTATGGGGGAGGGCCCGGGACGAGCAGTACTTC. The J gene is TRBJ2-7, the V gene TRBV27; 7 bases agree with TRBD2. CDR1 is MNHEY and CDR2 is SMNVEV in the germline V gene (reference sequence). V lost 1 base and J lost 5; bases outside the gene matches: 8. This CDR3 contains 15 residues.

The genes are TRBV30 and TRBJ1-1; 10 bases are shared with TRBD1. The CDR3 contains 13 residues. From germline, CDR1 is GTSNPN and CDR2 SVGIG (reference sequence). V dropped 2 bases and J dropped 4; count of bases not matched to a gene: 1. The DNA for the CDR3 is TGTGCCTGGAGTCGGACAGGGGGCACTGAAGCTTTCTTT. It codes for CAWSRTGGTEAFF.

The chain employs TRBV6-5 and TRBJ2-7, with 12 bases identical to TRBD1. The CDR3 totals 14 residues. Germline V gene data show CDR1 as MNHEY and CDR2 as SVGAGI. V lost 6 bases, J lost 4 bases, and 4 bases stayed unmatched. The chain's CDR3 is CASREGQGAYEQYF. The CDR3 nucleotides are TGTGCCAGCAGGGAGGGACAGGGGGCTTACGAGCAGTACTTC.

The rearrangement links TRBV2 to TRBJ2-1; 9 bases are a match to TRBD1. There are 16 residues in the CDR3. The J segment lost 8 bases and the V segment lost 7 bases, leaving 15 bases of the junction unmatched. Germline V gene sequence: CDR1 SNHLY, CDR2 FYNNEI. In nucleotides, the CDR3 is TGTGCCAGCACCTTACCCCGACAGGGGGTTATTTATGAGCAGTTCTTC. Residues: CASTLPRQGVIYEQFF.

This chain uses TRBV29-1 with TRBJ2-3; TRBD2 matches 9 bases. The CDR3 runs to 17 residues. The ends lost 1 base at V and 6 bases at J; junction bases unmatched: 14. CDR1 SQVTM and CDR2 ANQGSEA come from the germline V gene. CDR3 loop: CSVEALGGREGFDTQYF. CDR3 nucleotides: TGCAGCGTTGAAGCCCTTGGGGGGCGGGAGGGGTTTGATACGCAGTATTTT.

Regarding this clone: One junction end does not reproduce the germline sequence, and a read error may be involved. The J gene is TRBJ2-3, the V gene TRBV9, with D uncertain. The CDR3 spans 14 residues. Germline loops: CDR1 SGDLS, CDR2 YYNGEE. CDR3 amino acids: CASSVVPSADAQYF. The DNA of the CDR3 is TGTGCCAGCAGCGTAGTGCCCTCAGCAGATGCGCAGTATTTT.

CDR3 in amino acids: CASSLGITSTDTQYF. For the CDR3, the DNA is TGTGCCAGCAGTTTAGGCATTACTAGCACAGATACGCAGTATTTT. The chain has TRBV27 and TRBJ2-3; D gene ambiguous. V gave up 2 bases and J gave up 0 bases, with 9 bases separating them. The CDR3 length is 15 residues. Germline values: CDR1 MNHEY, CDR2 SMNVEV (reference sequence).